The 21 T cell receptor beta chains below all came from one sample that was sequenced in a study of neoadjuvant anti-PD-1 for oral cavity cancer. TCRdb keeps only in-frame clones here, not all; method: immunoSEQ multiplex PCR. The sample yields fewer than 40,000 clones, more than 75% seen once. Material: PBMCs, obtained before nivolumab (anti-PD-1) treatment. The receptors were gathered from a person between 40 and 85 years old with oral cavity squamous cell carcinoma.

The gene calls are TRBV5-1 and TRBJ1-5; D might be TRBD1 (5 bases). In germline, CDR1 is SGHRS, CDR2 YFSETQ. Trimming stripped 0 bases from V and 6 bases from J, with 10 bases between. CDR3 length: 14 residues. CDR3 residues: CASSLGGEGQPQHF. The CDR3 DNA is TGCGCCAGCAGCTTGGGAGGGGAGGGTCAGCCCCAGCATTTT.

This clone was seen a few times. The chain uses TRBV5-6 and TRBJ1-2, with 9 bases that match TRBD1. Losses at the gene ends were 0 bases for V and 3 bases for J; bases not matched to a gene: 3. There are 15 residues in the CDR3. The V gene's germline CDR1 is SGHDT and CDR2 YYEEEE. The CDR3 DNA is TGTGCCAGCAGCTTGGGCGGGACAGGGTACTATGGCTACACCTTC. This sequence encodes CASSLGGTGYYGYTF. The whole variable domain, remainder taken from reference TRBV5-6 and TRBJ1-2, is DAGVTQSPTHLIKTRGQQVTLRCSPKSGHDTVSWYQQALGQGPQFIFQYYEEEERQRGNFPDRFSGHQFPNYSSELNVNALLLGDSALYLCASSLGGTGYYGYTFGSGTRLTVV.

CDR3 nucleotides: TGCGCCAGCACACAGTTCGGGGACACTGAAGCTTTCTTT. Protein product: CASTQFGDTEAFF. The chain uses TRBV5-1 and TRBJ1-1, with D unclear. Trimming stripped 6 bases from V and 3 bases from J, with 12 bases between. Germline assignment: CDR1 SGHRS and CDR2 YFSETQ. This CDR3 is 13 amino acids long.

V usage is TRBV21-1 and J usage is TRBJ1-2; TRBD1 is the table's D call and was not checked against the DNA. TRBV21-1 is given as a pseudogene. This CDR3 is built from 14 residues. DNA for the CDR3: TGTGCCAGCAGCAGAAGACAGGCTGGCTATGGCTACACCTTC. Translation: CASSRRQAGYGYTF.

In its sample, this clone was seen a few times. The chain couples TRBV25-1 to TRBJ2-1, with D possibly being TRBD1 or TRBD2 (5 bases each). The CDR3 length is 14 residues. V was trimmed by 7 bases and J by 7 bases, leaving 17 bases between them. Germline values: CDR1 MGHDK, CDR2 SYGVNS. The CDR3 sequence is CASTRDLAGNEQFF. The CDR3, as DNA: TGTGCCAGCACCCGGGACCTGGCAGGGAATGAGCAGTTCTTC.

V gene TRBV4-3 combines with J gene TRBJ2-7, with D maybe TRBD2 (5 bases). Per the germline V gene, CDR1 is LGHNA and CDR2 is YSLEER. Trimming left V 0 bases short and J 0 bases short, with 15 bases between. The CDR3 has 17 residues. CDR3 in amino acids: CASSQDYRGTRSYEQYF. The CDR3 nucleotides are TGCGCCAGCAGCCAAGATTATCGGGGAACCCGCTCCTACGAGCAGTACTTC.

The chain uses TRBV5-1 and TRBJ2-7; no clear D. Germline CDR1 is SGHRS and CDR2 is YFSETQ. Between the trimmed V and J ends, which lost 4 bases and 0 bases, there was a span of 14 bases. The CDR3 spans 15 residues. CDR3 protein: CASSPDGRVSYEQYF. In DNA, the CDR3 is TGCGCCAGCAGCCCCGACGGACGAGTCTCCTACGAGCAGTACTTC. Together with reference TRBV5-1 and TRBJ2-7, the CDR3 gives the full variable domain: KAGVTQTPRYLIKTRGQQVTLSCSPISGHRSVSWYQQTPGQGLQFLFEYFSETQRNKGNFPGRFSGRQFSNSRSEMNVSTLELGDSALYLCASSPDGRVSYEQYFGPGTRLTVT.

The gene calls are TRBV14 and TRBJ1-2; no firm D call. Germline-derived CDR1 and CDR2 are SGHDN and FVKESK. The CDR3 is 14 amino acids. V shed 2 bases and J shed 5 bases, with 12 bases lying between them. This CDR3 is CASSQSYTGYGYTF. The CDR3 nucleotides are TGTGCCAGCAGCCAATCTTATACCGGTTATGGCTACACCTTC.

This clone is deemed medium-sized (0.01 to 0.1%). V usage is TRBV6-6 and J usage is TRBJ2-1, with TRBD1 matching 9 bases. CDR1 MNHNY and CDR2 SVGAGI come from the germline V gene (reference sequence). V lost 10 bases to trimming and J lost 7 bases; unmatched junction nucleotides: 11. This CDR3 contains 14 residues. CDR3 bases: TGTGCCACCACGCCGGGACAGGGCACGAATGAGCAGTTCTTC. It translates to CATTPGQGTNEQFF.

V usage is TRBV5-1 and J usage is TRBJ2-5; a weak D match, TRBD2 (7 bases). The CDR3 loop spans 13 amino acids. From germline, CDR1 is SGHRS and CDR2 YFSETQ. V was cut by 4 bases and J by 5 bases, with 12 bases left in between. CDR3 nucleotides: TGCGCCAGCAGCGGGGGGGCCGGGGAGACCCAGTACTTC. It specifies CASSGGAGETQYF.

This clone was observed a few times. The gene calls are TRBV4-1 and TRBJ1-6; 9 bases line up with TRBD1. Looked up from germline, CDR1 is MGHRA and CDR2 is YSYEKL. V lost 3 bases, J lost 7 bases, and 4 bases stayed unmatched. This CDR3 region has 15 residues. The CDR3 here is CASSQTGTGNSPLHF. Here the CDR3 DNA reads TGCGCCAGCAGCCAGACCGGGACAGGGAATTCACCCCTCCACTTT.

This clone has only a few counts. This CDR3 reads CASSYSWRENGYTF. The DNA for the CDR3 is TGTGCCAGCAGTTACTCTTGGAGGGAGAATGGCTACACCTTC. The genes are TRBV6-6 and TRBJ1-2; no reliable D call. This CDR3 has 14 residues. Trimming shortened V by 0 bases and J by 6 bases, and 11 bases separated the two germline ends. In germline, CDR1 is MNHNY, CDR2 SVGAGI (reference sequence).

A single count supports this clone. The V and J genes are TRBV11-3 and TRBJ2-2; 7 nucleotides agree with TRBD2. Germline V gene sequence: CDR1 SGHNT, CDR2 YENEEA. This CDR3 has 19 residues. V lost 1 base and J lost 5; bases outside the gene matches: 16. Written as DNA, the CDR3 is TGTGCCAGCAGCTTAGGAGGCGGGGGACGCCGCGTGGGGACCGGGGAGCTGTTTTTT. Encoded protein: CASSLGGGGRRVGTGELFF.

The V gene is TRBV19, the J gene TRBJ1-1; 10 bases match TRBD1. V shed 3 bases, J shed 2 bases, and the junction held 6 bases outside the gene matches. There are 16 residues in the CDR3. Per germline, CDR1 LNHDA and CDR2 SQIVND (reference sequence). DNA for the CDR3: TGTGCCAGTAGTATCCGACAGGGGGCTCTCAACACTGAAGCTTTCTTT. Its protein product is CASSIRQGALNTEAFF.

The V and J genes are TRBV28 and TRBJ1-2, with TRBD1 identical over 8 bases. V lost 5 bases to trimming and J lost 4 bases; unmatched junction nucleotides: 6. Germline CDR1 MDHEN, CDR2 SYDVKM. The CDR3 sequence is 14 residues long. The CDR3: CASSTGQEPYGYTF. CDR3 DNA: TGTGCCAGCAGTACGGGACAGGAGCCCTATGGCTACACCTTC.

V and J are TRBV30 and TRBJ1-1; weak D call: TRBD1 (6 bases). Germline lookup yields CDR1 GTSNPN and CDR2 SVGIG (reference sequence). The V end lost 5 bases, the J end lost 6 bases, and 13 bases lay between the germline ends. This CDR3 is 12 amino acids long. CDR3 loop: CAWGRGGPEAFF. The CDR3 DNA follows: TGTGCCTGGGGGCGGGGGGGCCCTGAAGCTTTCTTT.

In its sample, this clone was seen once. The chain recombines TRBV2 with TRBJ1-5; a weak D match, TRBD1 (5 bases). Deletions cut 5 bases from V and 5 bases from J, with 10 bases between. This CDR3 contains 13 residues. Germline CDR1 reads SNHLY; CDR2 reads FYNNEI. CDR3 sequence (DNA): TGTGCCAGCAGTCCAGGGAACGATCAGCCCCAGCATTTT. This translates into CASSPGNDQPQHF.

The gene calls are TRBV11-1 and TRBJ2-5, with 10 bases matching TRBD2. CDR3 length equals 14 residues. The trim removed 6 bases at V and 5 bases at J, leaving 6 bases unmatched. Germline V gene lookup returns CDR1 SGHAT and CDR2 FQDESV (reference sequence). CDR3 nucleotide sequence: TGTGCCAGCAGAGCTAGCGGGGGACGGGAGACCCAGTACTTC. Its translation: CASRASGGRETQYF.

This chain links TRBV4-1 with TRBJ1-2; D is unresolved. The CDR3 runs to 13 residues. Looked up from germline, CDR1 is MGHRA and CDR2 is YSYEKL. Trimming shortened V by 0 bases and J by 8 bases, and 10 bases separated the two germline ends. The CDR3 nucleotides read TGCGCCAGCAGCCAAGAGTCAACGTCAGGCTACACCTTC. This sequence encodes CASSQESTSGYTF.

This clone was seen just once. CDR3 bases: TGTGCCATCAGTGAACCGGGGTCCACAGATACGCAGTATTTT. Translated: CAISEPGSTDTQYF. V gene TRBV10-3 combines with J gene TRBJ2-3; tentatively, D is TRBD2 (5 bases). This CDR3 is built from 14 residues. V was cut by 3 bases and J by 2 bases, with 9 bases left in between. Germline V gene lookup returns CDR1 ENHRY and CDR2 SYGVKD.

This chain connects TRBV5-5 to TRBJ1-3; weak D call: TRBD1 (5 bases). Germline V gene data show CDR1 as SGHKS and CDR2 as YYEKEE (reference sequence). The CDR3 spans 15 residues. V lost 4 bases to trimming and J lost 4 bases, with 15 bases between them. The CDR3 bases are TGTGCCAGCAGCCGTATGGTGGGGGAAGGAAACACCATATATTTT. Its protein product is CASSRMVGEGNTIYF.